The source of this TCR beta chain is a study of blood T cell repertoires in COVID-19. Study-wide background: Samples of COVID-19 (acute and convalescent) were obtained from the United States, Italy and Spain. PBMCs, B-cell-depleted T cells, or T cells were the source of the cDNA or gDNA that made up the material.

In the source study's methods: Amplification with reference gene primers provided the estimates of nucleated cell counts. TCRdb's table, derived via immunoSEQ multiplex PCR, lists solely in-frame clones and lacks some. V and J calls and clone size are given by that table; D and trimming were obtained from the DNA. Of 45,000 to 65,000 clones in the sample, roughly 84% are singletons; the top ten hold about 9.4%. During active infection, Seattle patients enrolled and were then monitored through disease. The TCR originated in a young man with COVID-19, enrolled during active disease. Material: peripheral blood.

CDR3: CASSWVRERYNEQFF. The DNA for the CDR3 is TGTGCCAGCAGTTGGGTCAGGGAAAGGTACAATGAGCAGTTCTTC. The V call is TRBV27, the J call TRBJ2-1, with D perhaps matching TRBD1 (5 bases). CDR1 and CDR2 (germline): MNHEY, SMNVEV (reference sequence). Trimming stripped 4 bases from V and 4 bases from J, with 14 bases between. The length of the CDR3 is 15 residues.